A single sample gave rise to the 9 T cell receptor beta chains below, sequenced in a study of pediatric ulcerative colitis. During colonoscopy, one to two rectal pinch biopsies were collected. Assay: immunoSEQ multiplex PCR; the TCRdb copy retains only in-frame clones and omits some. The data show 36,000 or so clones, 60% to 75% seen once. Sequencing input: gut tissue. These receptors were collected from a boy younger than 18 with moderate ulcerative colitis.

The V gene is TRBV5-1, the J gene TRBJ2-1; tentative D call: TRBD1 (6 bases). The CDR3 spans 16 residues. V was pared by 1 base and J by 1 base, with 12 bases between. The V gene's germline CDR1 is SGHRS and CDR2 YFSETQ. This CDR3 reads CASSLWTANSYNEQFF. The CDR3 DNA is TGCGCCAGCAGCTTGTGGACAGCCAATTCCTACAATGAGCAGTTCTTC.

This chain uses TRBV18 with TRBJ1-1; TRBD1 might be the D (5 bases). Deletions cut 0 bases from V and 1 base from J, with 9 bases between. The CDR3 covers 15 residues. CDR1 KGHSH and CDR2 LQKENI come from the germline V gene. The CDR3 region has the DNA TGTGCCAGCTCACCACCGCCGGGGGAGAACACTGAAGCTTTCTTT. Translated, it gives CASSPPPGENTEAFF.

The chain uses TRBV18 and TRBJ2-7; possible D gene TRBD1, 6 bases. The CDR3 sequence is 14 residues long. V was shortened by 1 base and J by 3 bases, with 10 bases between the two germline ends. Germline V gives CDR1 KGHSH, CDR2 LQKENI. Written as DNA, the CDR3 is TGTGCCAGCTCACCACTTACAGGGTACTACGAGCAGTACTTC. It specifies CASSPLTGYYEQYF.

J is TRBJ1-5 and V is TRBV18; a possible D gene is TRBD1 (5 bases). The V and J ends lost 3 bases and 0 bases respectively, with 9 bases between them. Germline V lookup: CDR1 KGHSH, CDR2 LQKENI. The CDR3 sequence is 15 residues long. CDR3 sequence (DNA): TGTGCCAGCTCACCGCAGGGATTTAGCAATCAGCCCCAGCATTTT. The encoded protein is CASSPQGFSNQPQHF.

This clone was observed a handful of times. The gene calls are TRBV9 and TRBJ1-2, with D maybe TRBD1 (6 bases). The germline V gene encodes CDR1 SGDLS and CDR2 YYNGEE. The CDR3 loop spans 16 amino acids. Trimming removed 0 bases at V and 6 bases at J, with 18 bases between. The CDR3 protein is CASSVDQGQSTNGYTF. CDR3 bases: TGTGCCAGCAGCGTAGACCAAGGACAGTCAACCAATGGCTACACCTTC.

This clone was counted only a few times. This chain links TRBV28 with TRBJ1-2; D is perhaps TRBD1 (6 bases). This CDR3 has 11 amino acids. Germline CDR1 and CDR2: MDHEN and SYDVKM. Trimming stripped 10 bases from V and 6 bases from J, with 12 bases between. CDR3: CAIRGFDGYTF. CDR3 nucleotide sequence: TGTGCCATCAGGGGATTCGATGGCTACACCTTC.

The chain joins TRBV28 to TRBJ2-7; no reliable D call. Germline values: CDR1 MDHEN, CDR2 SYDVKM. The CDR3 has 14 amino acids. V gave up 3 bases and J gave up 2 bases, with 11 bases separating them. CDR3 in amino acids: CASSLIQAPYEQYF. CDR3 nucleotide sequence: TGTGCCAGCAGTTTGATCCAGGCTCCCTACGAGCAGTACTTC. The variable domain in full, completed from reference TRBV28 and TRBJ2-7, reads DVKVTQSSRYLVKRTGEKVFLECVQDMDHENMFWYRQDPGLGLRLIYFSYDVKMKEKGDIPEGYSVSREKKERFSLILESASTNQTSMYLCASSLIQAPYEQYFGPGTRLTVT.

As for this clone: The junction differs from germline at one of its ends, possibly a read error. CDR3 DNA sequence: TGTGCCAGCAGCTCTTACACCGGGAAGCTGTTTTTT. It is translated as CASSSYTGKLFF. The chain couples TRBV11-3 to TRBJ2-2; maybe TRBD2 (5 bases). The CDR3 is 12 residues long. CDR1 is SGHNT, CDR2 YENEEA, per germline.

CDR3 protein: CAISGGPERDLRRTQYF. The CDR3, as DNA: TGTGCCATCAGTGGAGGGCCGGAGCGGGACTTACGGCGGACCCAGTACTTC. The chain is built from TRBV10-3 and TRBJ2-5, with 7 nucleotides matching TRBD2. The germline V gene has CDR1 ENHRY and CDR2 SYGVKD. The CDR3 contains 17 residues. V lost 4 bases to trimming and J lost 7 bases; unmatched junction nucleotides: 18.